The present TCR beta chain was sequenced within a study of shared clonotypes between healthy human individuals. Sequenced by immunoSEQ multiplex PCR; TCRdb stores in-frame clones only, minus some. The sample includes more than 2,000,000 clones, approximately 95% of them seen just once. The CDR3 sequence is 15 residues long. V gave up 5 bases and J gave up 9 bases, with 20 bases separating them. Germline V lookup: CDR1 LNHDA, CDR2 SQIVND (reference sequence). The receptor was derived from a man younger than 30 in good health. Some clones in this sample may be carry-over from other donors' samples. The V gene is TRBV19, the J gene TRBJ1-5; D is perhaps TRBD1 (5 bases). The sample taken for sequencing was naive CD4+ T cells from PBMCs. Specified subset: CD45RA+ positively selected. The CDR3 region has the DNA TGTGCCAGTAGTGGATCGACGGGGGGGACGGGGCCCCAGCATTTT. Protein: CASSGSTGGTGPQHF.